This TCR beta chain was recorded in a study of blood T cells in healthy people across ages. Across the whole study: Through template switching, about one barcoded beta molecule was captured per two T cells, as measured in model experiments.

Trimming cost V 5 bases and J 5 bases; bases outside gene matches: 6. This CDR3 spans 16 amino acids. Germline V gene sequence: CDR1 PRHDT, CDR2 FYEKMQ (reference sequence). Using a J-beta primer mix together with a sample-barcoded 5' primer, a second PCR was run for about 7 to 12 cycles. From the 5' RACE reads, TCRdb called clonotypes with MiXCR, one entry per CDR3 protein. This sample carries around 790,000 distinct CDR3 sequences, around 45% of them seen once, and the ten largest clones take nearly 20%. This chain uses TRBV13 with TRBJ2-5; 15 nucleotides align to TRBD2. Sequenced material: blood. The sequence came from a man aged 55 to 70 in good health. The CDR3 DNA follows: TGTGCCAGCAGCACCAGGACTAGCGGGGGGGCGGAGACCCAGTACTTC. This gives the protein CASSTRTSGGAETQYF.